This T cell receptor (beta chain) was sequenced in a study of T cell repertoires in cytomegalovirus infection. Background on the study: Evidence of both CMV infection and a matching HLA type came from public TCR beta signatures.

Germline lookup yields CDR1 SEHNR and CDR2 FQNEAQ (reference sequence). The CDR3 loop spans 14 amino acids. Between the trimmed V and J ends, which lost 6 bases and 5 bases, there was a span of 17 bases. General study points: Totalled public TCR beta family frequency picked out people who carried CMV plus the relevant HLA. The ex vivo response was dominated by HLA-C-restricted CMV-specific TCR beta clonotypes.

TCRdb used MiXCR to reprocess the reads, holding one entry per CDR3 protein. Here the sample spans approximately 500,000 distinct CDR3 sequences, approximately 17% being singletons. This clonotype was seen repeatedly, ten times or more. What it binds is unknown. The receptor comes from a human donor in good health (CMV status not recorded). Some clones in this sample may be carry-over from other donors' samples. The rearrangement links TRBV7-9 to TRBJ2-7, with no clear D. Sequenced input: CD8+ T cells from PBMCs. The CDR3 nucleotides read TGTGCCAGCAGTCCTTCGGAGAAGTCAAACGAGCAGTACTTC. Translation gives CASSPSEKSNEQYF.